This T cell receptor (beta chain) was captured in a study of regulatory T cells in long-lasting Graves disease. The V segment lost 5 bases and the J segment 1 base; nucleotides outside the gene matches: 11. Germline-derived CDR1 and CDR2 are SQVTM and ANQGSEA. This CDR3 contains 16 residues. TCR beta libraries were built with iRepertoire HTBI primers and Arm-PCR of CDR3 regions. TCRdb re-derived calls from the multiplex PCR reads in MiXCR, one entry per CDR3 protein. There are approximately 540,000 distinct CDR3 sequences in the sample; around 13% occur only once, and roughly 8.2% lies in the top ten. Specified time point: newly diagnosed GD, antithyroid drugs for less than 3 months. Following extraction of RNA from PBMCs, that RNA was used to make the TCR library. The data were also submitted as part of a second study, on T cells in Graves' hyperthyroidism and ophthalmopathy.

The specimen was peripheral blood mononuclear cells (PBMCs), collected at new diagnosis, from a patient treated with antithyroid drugs. This receptor was obtained from a woman aged 25 to 39 with Graves disease. The rearrangement links TRBV29-1 to TRBJ2-5, with 9 bases identical to TRBD2. As DNA, the CDR3 is TGCAGCGTTCGGCAGACCCAGCGGGAGGCCCAAGAGACCCAGTACTTC. Translated, it gives CSVRQTQREAQETQYF.